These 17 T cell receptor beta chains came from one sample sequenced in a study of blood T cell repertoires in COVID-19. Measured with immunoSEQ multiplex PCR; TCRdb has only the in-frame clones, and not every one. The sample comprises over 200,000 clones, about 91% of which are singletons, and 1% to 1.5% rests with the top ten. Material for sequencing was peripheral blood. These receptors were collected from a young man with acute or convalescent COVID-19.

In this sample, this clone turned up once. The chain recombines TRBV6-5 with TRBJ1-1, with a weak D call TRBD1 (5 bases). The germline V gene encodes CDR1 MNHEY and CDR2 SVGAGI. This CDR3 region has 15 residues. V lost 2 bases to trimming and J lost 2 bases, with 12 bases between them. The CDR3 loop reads CASSYRGNINTEAFF. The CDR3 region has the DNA TGTGCCAGCAGTTACAGGGGAAATATCAACACTGAAGCTTTCTTT.

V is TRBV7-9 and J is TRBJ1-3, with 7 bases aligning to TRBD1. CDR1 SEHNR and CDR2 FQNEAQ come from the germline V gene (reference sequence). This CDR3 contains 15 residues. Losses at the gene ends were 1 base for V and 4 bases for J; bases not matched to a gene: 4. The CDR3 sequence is CASSLGQGLGNTIYF. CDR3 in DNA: TGTGCCAGCAGCTTAGGACAGGGACTCGGAAACACCATATATTTT.

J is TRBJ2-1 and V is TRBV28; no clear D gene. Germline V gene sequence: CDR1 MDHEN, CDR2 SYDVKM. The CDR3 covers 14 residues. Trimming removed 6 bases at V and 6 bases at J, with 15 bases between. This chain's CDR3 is CASSQNTLVNEQFF. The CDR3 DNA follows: TGTGCCAGCAGCCAAAACACCCTAGTCAATGAGCAGTTCTTC. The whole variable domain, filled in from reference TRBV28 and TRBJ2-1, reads DVKVTQSSRYLVKRTGEKVFLECVQDMDHENMFWYRQDPGLGLRLIYFSYDVKMKEKGDIPEGYSVSREKKERFSLILESASTNQTSMYLCASSQNTLVNEQFFGPGTRLTVL.

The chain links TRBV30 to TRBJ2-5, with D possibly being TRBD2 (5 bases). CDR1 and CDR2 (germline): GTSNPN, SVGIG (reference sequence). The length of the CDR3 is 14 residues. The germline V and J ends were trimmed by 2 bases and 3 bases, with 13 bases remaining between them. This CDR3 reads CAWSSHRGEETQYF. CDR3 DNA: TGTGCCTGGAGTTCCCACCGGGGAGAAGAGACCCAGTACTTC. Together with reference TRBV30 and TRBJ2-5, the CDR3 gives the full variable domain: SQTIHQWPATLVQPVGSPLSLECTVEGTSNPNLYWYRQAAGRGLQLLFYSVGIGQISSEVPQNLSASRPQDRQFILSSKKLLLSDSGFYLCAWSSHRGEETQYFGPGTRLLVL.

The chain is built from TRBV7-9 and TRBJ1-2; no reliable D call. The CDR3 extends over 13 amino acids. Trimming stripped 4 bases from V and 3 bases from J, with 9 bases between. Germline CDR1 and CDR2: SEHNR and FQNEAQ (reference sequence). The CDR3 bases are TGTGCCAGCAGCTCCAACGCGGACTATGGCTACACCTTC. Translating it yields CASSSNADYGYTF.

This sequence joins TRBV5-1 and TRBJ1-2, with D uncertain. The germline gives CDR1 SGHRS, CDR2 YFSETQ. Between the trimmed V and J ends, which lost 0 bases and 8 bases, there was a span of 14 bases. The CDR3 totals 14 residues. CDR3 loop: CASSLDQAGLGYTF. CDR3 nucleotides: TGCGCCAGCAGCTTGGATCAGGCAGGACTGGGCTACACCTTC.

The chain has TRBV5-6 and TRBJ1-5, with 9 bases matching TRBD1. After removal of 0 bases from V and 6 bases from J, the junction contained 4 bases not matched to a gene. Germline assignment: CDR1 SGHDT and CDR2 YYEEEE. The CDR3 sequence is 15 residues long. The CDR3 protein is CASSLGTGEGQPQHF. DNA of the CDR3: TGTGCCAGCAGCTTGGGGACAGGGGAGGGTCAGCCCCAGCATTTT.

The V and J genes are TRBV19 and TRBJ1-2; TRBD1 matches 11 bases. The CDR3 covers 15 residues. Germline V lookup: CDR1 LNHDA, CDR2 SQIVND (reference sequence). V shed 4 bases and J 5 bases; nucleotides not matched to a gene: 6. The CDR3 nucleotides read TGTGCCAGTAGTAGCGGGACAGGGGGTGTTTATGGCTACACCTTC. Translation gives CASSSGTGGVYGYTF.

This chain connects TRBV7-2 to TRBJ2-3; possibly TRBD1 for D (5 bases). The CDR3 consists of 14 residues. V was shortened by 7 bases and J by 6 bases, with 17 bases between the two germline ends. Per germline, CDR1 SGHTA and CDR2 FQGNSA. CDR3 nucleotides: TGTGCCAGCATATTACAGAGTGGACACGATACGCAGTATTTT. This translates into CASILQSGHDTQYF.

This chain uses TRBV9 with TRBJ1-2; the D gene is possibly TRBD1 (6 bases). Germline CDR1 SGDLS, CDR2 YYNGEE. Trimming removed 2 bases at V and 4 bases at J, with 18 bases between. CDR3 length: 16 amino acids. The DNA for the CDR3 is TGTGCCAGCAGCGTCCCTCAACAGGGAATAAGCTATGGCTACACCTTC. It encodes CASSVPQQGISYGYTF.

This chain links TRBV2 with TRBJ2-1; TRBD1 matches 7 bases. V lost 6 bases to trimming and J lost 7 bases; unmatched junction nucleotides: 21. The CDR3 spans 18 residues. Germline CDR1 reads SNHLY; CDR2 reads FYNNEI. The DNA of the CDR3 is TGTGCCAGCAGGTGGGCGGCTACGACAGGGCGGCTAGGGAATGAGCAGTTCTTC. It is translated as CASRWAATTGRLGNEQFF.

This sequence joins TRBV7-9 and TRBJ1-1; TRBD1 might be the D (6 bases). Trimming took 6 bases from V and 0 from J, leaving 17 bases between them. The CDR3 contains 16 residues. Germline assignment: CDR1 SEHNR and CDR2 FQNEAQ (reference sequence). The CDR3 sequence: CASSSPLDRLNTEAFF. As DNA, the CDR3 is TGTGCCAGCAGTTCTCCCTTGGACAGACTGAACACTGAAGCTTTCTTT. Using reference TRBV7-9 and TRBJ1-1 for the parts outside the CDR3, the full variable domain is DTGVSQNPRHKITKRGQNVTFRCDPISEHNRLYWYRQTLGQGPEFLTYFQNEAQLEKSRLLSDRFSAERPKGSFSTLEIQRTEQGDSAMYLCASSSPLDRLNTEAFFGQGTRLTVV.

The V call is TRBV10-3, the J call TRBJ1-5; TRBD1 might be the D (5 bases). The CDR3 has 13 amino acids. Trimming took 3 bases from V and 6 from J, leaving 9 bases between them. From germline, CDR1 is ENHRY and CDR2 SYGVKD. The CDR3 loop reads CAISDQGSQPQHF. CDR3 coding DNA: TGTGCCATCAGTGATCAGGGAAGTCAGCCCCAGCATTTT.

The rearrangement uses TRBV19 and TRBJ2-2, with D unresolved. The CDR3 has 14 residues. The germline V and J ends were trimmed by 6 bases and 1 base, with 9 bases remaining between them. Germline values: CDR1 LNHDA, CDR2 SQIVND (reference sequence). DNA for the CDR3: TGTGCCAGTAGGGGCCTCCTGAACACCGGGGAGCTGTTTTTT. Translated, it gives CASRGLLNTGELFF.

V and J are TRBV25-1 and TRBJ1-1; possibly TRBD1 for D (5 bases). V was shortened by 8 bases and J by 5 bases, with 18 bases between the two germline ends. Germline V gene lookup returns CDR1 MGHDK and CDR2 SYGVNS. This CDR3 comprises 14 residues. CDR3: CASHKGPAGTEAFF. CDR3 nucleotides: TGTGCCAGCCACAAGGGGCCGGCGGGGACTGAAGCTTTCTTT.

The CDR3 nucleotides are TGTGCCAGTAGTATAACGACAGGGGGTACCAGCTCCTACGAGCAGTACTTC. Its translation is CASSITTGGTSSYEQYF. This chain links TRBV19 with TRBJ2-7, with TRBD1 matching over 9 bases. V lost 2 bases, J lost 0 bases, and 8 bases stayed unmatched. Germline CDR1 LNHDA, CDR2 SQIVND (reference sequence). The CDR3 has 17 amino acids.

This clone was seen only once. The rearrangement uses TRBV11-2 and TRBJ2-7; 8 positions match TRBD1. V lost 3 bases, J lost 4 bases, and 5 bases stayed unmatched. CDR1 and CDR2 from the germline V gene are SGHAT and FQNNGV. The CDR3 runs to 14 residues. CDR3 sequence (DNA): TGTGCCAGCAGCTTGTGGGACAGGAGTTACGAGCAGTACTTC. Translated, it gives CASSLWDRSYEQYF. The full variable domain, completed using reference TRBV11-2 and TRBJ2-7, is EAGVAQSPRYKIIEKRQSVAFWCNPISGHATLYWYQQILGQGPKLLIQFQNNGVVDDSQLPKDRFSAERLKGVDSTLKIQPAKLEDSAVYLCASSLWDRSYEQYFGPGTRLTVT.